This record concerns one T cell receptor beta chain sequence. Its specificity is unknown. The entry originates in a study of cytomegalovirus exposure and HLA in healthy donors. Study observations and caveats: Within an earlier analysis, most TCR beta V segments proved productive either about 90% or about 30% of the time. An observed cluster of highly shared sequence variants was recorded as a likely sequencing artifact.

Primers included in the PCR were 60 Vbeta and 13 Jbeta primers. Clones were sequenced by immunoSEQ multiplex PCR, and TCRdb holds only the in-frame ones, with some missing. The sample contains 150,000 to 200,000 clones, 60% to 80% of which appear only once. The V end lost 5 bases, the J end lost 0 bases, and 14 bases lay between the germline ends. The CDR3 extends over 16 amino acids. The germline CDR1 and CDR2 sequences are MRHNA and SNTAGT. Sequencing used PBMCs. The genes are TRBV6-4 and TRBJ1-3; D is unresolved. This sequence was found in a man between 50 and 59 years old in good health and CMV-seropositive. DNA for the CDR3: TGTGCCAGCAGTAAACCCCCGCGGGTCTCTGGAAACACCATATATTTT. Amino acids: CASSKPPRVSGNTIYF.